The 28 T cell receptor beta chains below come from one sample, sequenced in a study of T-cell memory formation after mild COVID-19. MiXCR was run by TCRdb on the 5' RACE reads, yielding one entry per CDR3 protein. Found here are about 270,000 distinct CDR3 sequences, less than 20% of them singletons; the top ten hold over 2%. The specimen was PBMCs or a T cell subset sorted from them (not recorded which). The receptors originated from an adult woman who had mild COVID-19 (a few samples of this study predate the infection). Cell type and time point are not known.

V is TRBV6-5 and J is TRBJ2-7, with unresolved D. Germline V gene data show CDR1 as MNHEY and CDR2 as SVGAGI. The CDR3 runs to 11 residues. V lost 7 bases and J 6 bases, leaving 10 bases between the germline ends. The CDR3 loop is CASTSGGEQYF. The DNA for the CDR3 is TGTGCCAGCACCTCGGGCGGCGAGCAGTACTTC.

The chain's CDR3 is CSARGGLAGVGYNEQFF. The CDR3, as DNA: TGCAGTGCTAGAGGTGGACTAGCGGGAGTAGGTTACAATGAGCAGTTCTTC. The chain joins TRBV20-1 to TRBJ2-1; TRBD2 agrees at 13 bases. The CDR3 runs to 17 residues. The V gene end was trimmed by 1 base and the J gene end by 4 bases; junction bases not matched to a gene: 7. The germline gives CDR1 DFQATT, CDR2 SNEGSKA (reference sequence).

The chain links TRBV3-1 to TRBJ2-5; possible D gene TRBD1, 6 bases. CDR1 is LGHDT, CDR2 YNNKEL, per germline (reference sequence). The CDR3 length is 11 residues. Trimming removed 11 bases at V and 4 bases at J, with 11 bases between. CDR3 nucleotides: TGTGCCTCTCAAGGGGGAGAGACCCAGTACTTC. Its protein product is CASQGGETQYF.

V gene TRBV20-1 combines with J gene TRBJ2-1, with 8 bases lining up with TRBD1. V lost 7 bases, J lost 0 bases, and 5 bases stayed unmatched. Germline V lookup: CDR1 DFQATT, CDR2 SNEGSKA (reference sequence). The CDR3 has 14 residues. The CDR3 is CSVRRGPSYNEQFF. The CDR3 DNA reads TGCAGTGTTCGCAGGGGGCCCTCCTACAATGAGCAGTTCTTC.

Comments on this clonotype: A read error may be the cause here, since a much bigger clone is one base away. The rearrangement links TRBV10-3 to TRBJ1-2; D is perhaps TRBD1 (5 bases). This CDR3 spans 13 amino acids. V was shortened by 10 bases and J by 8 bases, with 20 bases between the two germline ends. The germline V gene encodes CDR1 ENHRY and CDR2 SYGVKD. The CDR3 is CANRTGTEMGYTF. CDR3 DNA: TGTGCCAACAGAACCGGGACGGAGATGGGCTACACCTTC.

V usage is TRBV5-1 and J usage is TRBJ1-3, with D hard to call. The CDR3 consists of 14 residues. V shed 4 bases and J shed 0 bases, with 8 bases lying between them. Looked up from germline, CDR1 is SGHRS and CDR2 is YFSETQ. CDR3 region: CASSDANSGNTIYF. The DNA of the CDR3 is TGCGCCAGCAGCGACGCGAACTCTGGAAACACCATATATTTT.

The rearrangement links TRBV5-1 to TRBJ2-3; D uncertain. Trimming removed 3 bases at V and 6 bases at J, with 8 bases between. CDR3 length: 12 amino acids. Germline V gene lookup returns CDR1 SGHRS and CDR2 YFSETQ. The CDR3 loop is CASSWKSDTQYF. The CDR3 DNA reads as TGCGCCAGCAGCTGGAAAAGTGATACGCAGTATTTT.

In this sample, this clonotype turned up a few times. The chain combines TRBV6-5 with TRBJ2-5, with 9 bases fitting TRBD1. The length of the CDR3 is 13 residues. V lost 7 bases to trimming and J lost 7 bases; unmatched junction nucleotides: 7. CDR1 and CDR2 (germline): MNHEY, SVGAGI. CDR3 sequence reads: CASTPGTGRTQYF. In nucleotides, the CDR3 is TGTGCCAGCACCCCGGGGACAGGGAGGACCCAGTACTTC.

This rearrangement joins TRBV6-5 to TRBJ1-2; D is undetermined. CDR1 and CDR2 (germline): MNHEY, SVGAGI. The CDR3 consists of 12 residues. The V end was cut by 6 bases, the J end by 6 bases, with 11 bases between. The CDR3 DNA is TGTGCCAGCAGGCCCCCGGGTGATGGCTACACCTTC. It encodes CASRPPGDGYTF.

This clonotype was counted ten times or more. The rearrangement links TRBV5-1 to TRBJ2-5; perhaps TRBD2 as D (6 bases). CDR3 length: 15 amino acids. The germline V gene encodes CDR1 SGHRS and CDR2 YFSETQ. V gave up 1 base and J gave up 4 bases, with 14 bases separating them. This CDR3 is CASSLLGGVGETQYF. Here the CDR3 DNA reads TGCGCCAGCAGCTTGCTTGGAGGGGTTGGAGAGACCCAGTACTTC.

Only a few counts were recorded for this clonotype. The chain is built from TRBV3-1 and TRBJ1-6, with D unresolved. The V end lost 0 bases, the J end lost 7 bases, and 7 bases lay between the germline ends. Germline CDR1 and CDR2: LGHDT and YNNKEL (reference sequence). The length of the CDR3 is 14 residues. Here the CDR3 DNA reads TGTGCCAGCAGCCAAGATGTCCGAAATTCACCCCTCCACTTT. Protein: CASSQDVRNSPLHF.

Ten or more counts support this clonotype. The chain joins TRBV5-1 to TRBJ2-1; D ambiguous. Germline CDR1 is SGHRS and CDR2 is YFSETQ. CDR3 size: 13 residues. V was cut by 5 bases and J by 4 bases, with 10 bases left in between. CDR3 loop: CASSEPLYNEQFF. The CDR3 DNA reads TGCGCCAGCAGTGAGCCGCTGTACAATGAGCAGTTCTTC.

The CDR3 DNA reads as TGTGCCAGTAGTATGGGGACTACAGGGCTCTCCTACGAGCAGTACTTC. This encodes CASSMGTTGLSYEQYF. The J gene is TRBJ2-7, the V gene TRBV19; D may be TRBD2 (7 bases). The ends were cut back, 3 bases at V and 0 bases at J, with 15 bases in the middle. The CDR3 extends over 16 amino acids. Germline CDR1 LNHDA, CDR2 SQIVND (reference sequence). The variable domain in full, with the rest retrieved from reference TRBV19 and TRBJ2-7, is DGGITQSPKYLFRKEGQNVTLSCEQNLNHDAMYWYRQDPGQGLRLIYYSQIVNDFQKGDIAEGYSVSREKKESFPLTVTSAQKNPTAFYLCASSMGTTGLSYEQYFGPGTRLTVT.

This rearrangement joins TRBV20-1 to TRBJ1-1; D is uncertain. V was cut by 6 bases and J by 0 bases, with 11 bases left in between. The CDR3 is made up of 13 amino acids. Germline loops: CDR1 DFQATT, CDR2 SNEGSKA (reference sequence). The chain's CDR3 is CSAGEDMNTEAFF. The CDR3 region has the DNA TGCAGTGCCGGGGAGGATATGAACACTGAAGCTTTCTTT.

The chain has TRBV20-1 and TRBJ2-5; a possible D gene is TRBD1 (6 bases). V lost 6 bases and J 5 bases, leaving 13 bases between the germline ends. The CDR3 covers 12 residues. The germline gives CDR1 DFQATT, CDR2 SNEGSKA (reference sequence). CDR3: CSAQDRRETQYF. Here the CDR3 DNA reads TGCAGTGCACAAGACAGGAGGGAGACCCAGTACTTC.

This clonotype was seen more than once but under ten times. The chain links TRBV12-3 or TRBV12-4 to TRBJ1-4; 7 nucleotides agree with TRBD1. This CDR3 region has 15 residues. Germline trimming cut 7 bases from V and 12 bases from J; bases unmatched to any gene: 17. CDR3 nucleotides: TGTGCCAGCACCCCGCGTCGGGGACAGATGAAAGAACTGTTTTTT. Its protein product is CASTPRRGQMKELFF.

The chain carries TRBV30 and TRBJ2-3; D might be TRBD1 (5 bases). This CDR3 is built from 14 residues. The germline V and J ends were trimmed by 2 bases and 8 bases, with 17 bases remaining between them. Germline V lookup: CDR1 GTSNPN, CDR2 SVGIG (reference sequence). CDR3 nucleotide sequence: TGTGCCTGGAGTCTCGTTGGGGCAACGGGTACGCAGTATTTT. Protein product: CAWSLVGATGTQYF.

This clonotype occurred a few times. V and J are TRBV6-9 and TRBJ2-7; 10 nucleotides agree with TRBD1. This CDR3 region has 16 residues. Unmatched junction bases numbered 8, after V lost 5 bases and J lost 1 base. CDR1 is MNHGY and CDR2 is SVAAGI in the germline V gene. CDR3 loop: CASSLWDRGESYEQYF. DNA of the CDR3: TGTGCCAGCAGTCTCTGGGACAGGGGTGAATCCTACGAGCAGTACTTC.

This chain uses TRBV5-1 with TRBJ2-5, with TRBD1 matching 11 bases. Germline CDR1 reads SGHRS; CDR2 reads YFSETQ. The ends lost 3 bases at V and 4 bases at J; junction bases unmatched: 2. The CDR3 runs to 14 residues. CDR3 loop: CASSSGTGGETQYF. The DNA for the CDR3 is TGCGCCAGCAGCTCAGGGACAGGGGGAGAGACCCAGTACTTC.

The V and J genes are TRBV7-9 and TRBJ2-1, with 10 bases lining up with TRBD2. CDR1 is SEHNR, CDR2 FQNEAQ, per germline (reference sequence). The CDR3 extends over 13 amino acids. Unmatched junction bases numbered 6, after V lost 7 bases and J lost 9 bases. CDR3 in DNA: TGTGCCAGCACCTTCCGGACTAGCGGTGAGCAGTTCTTC. Translated: CASTFRTSGEQFF.

CDR3 in DNA: TGTGCCAGCAGTGAAGCAGGGATGAACACTGAAGCTTTCTTT. Protein product: CASSEAGMNTEAFF. The chain employs TRBV6-1 and TRBJ1-1; D unresolved. Between the trimmed V and J ends, which lost 0 bases and 0 bases, there was a span of 5 bases. This CDR3 has 14 residues. From germline, CDR1 is MNHNS and CDR2 SASEGT.

Only a few counts were recorded for this clonotype. This sequence joins TRBV6-4 and TRBJ2-2, with 8 bases identical to TRBD1. The CDR3 contains 17 residues. V lost 6 bases, J lost 0 bases, and 9 bases stayed unmatched. CDR1 is MRHNA and CDR2 is SNTAGT in the germline V gene. The CDR3 reads CASRPNPGGPNTGELFF. For the CDR3, the DNA is TGTGCCAGCAGGCCCAACCCAGGGGGCCCGAACACCGGGGAGCTGTTTTTT.

The chain couples TRBV6-5 to TRBJ2-3; 10 nucleotides match TRBD2. The CDR3 is 18 amino acids. CDR1 and CDR2 from the germline V gene are MNHEY and SVGAGI. Unmatched junction bases numbered 8, after V lost 2 bases and J lost 0 bases. Here the CDR3 reads CASSYGPTSGSSTDTQYF. DNA for the CDR3: TGTGCCAGCAGTTACGGACCGACTAGCGGGTCTAGCACAGATACGCAGTATTTT.

This clonotype has only a few counts. The genes are TRBV27 and TRBJ2-3, with TRBD2 identical over 9 bases. The CDR3 runs to 16 residues. The V gene end was trimmed by 3 bases and the J gene end by 4 bases; junction bases not matched to a gene: 8. The germline V gene encodes CDR1 MNHEY and CDR2 SMNVEV (reference sequence). The CDR3 region has the DNA TGTGCCAGCAGTTTTTTTGGCCGCGGGGGGGCAGATACGCAGTATTTT. This translates into CASSFFGRGGADTQYF.

This clonotype occurred a few times. The chain employs TRBV20-1 and TRBJ1-2; 7 bases align to TRBD1. Looked up from germline, CDR1 is DFQATT and CDR2 is SNEGSKA (reference sequence). The V segment lost 5 bases and the J segment 0 bases; nucleotides outside the gene matches: 12. The CDR3 covers 16 residues. The CDR3 loop reads CSAPKTPGTANYGYTF. The CDR3 DNA sequence: TGCAGTGCTCCGAAAACACCCGGGACAGCTAACTATGGCTACACCTTC.

The genes are TRBV9 and TRBJ2-3, with D possibly being TRBD1 or TRBD2 (5 bases each). Trimming took 3 bases from V and 9 from J, leaving 17 bases between them. CDR1 SGDLS and CDR2 YYNGEE come from the germline V gene. This CDR3 comprises 14 residues. In nucleotides, the CDR3 is TGTGCCAGCAGCGAAACCGGAGGACGGACAACGCAGTATTTT. Protein: CASSETGGRTTQYF.

The rearrangement links TRBV6-6 to TRBJ2-5; a weak D match, TRBD2 (6 bases). V dropped 7 bases and J dropped 4 bases, with 16 bases sitting between them. CDR1 MNHNY and CDR2 SVGAGI come from the germline V gene (reference sequence). The CDR3 extends over 14 amino acids. CDR3 residues: CASKGSGLVETQYF. The CDR3 bases are TGTGCCAGCAAGGGTAGCGGATTGGTAGAGACCCAGTACTTC.

This clonotype was counted between two and nine times. This rearrangement joins TRBV4-1 to TRBJ2-7, with D maybe TRBD2 (5 bases). CDR1 and CDR2 from the germline V gene are MGHRA and YSYEKL. V was shortened by 2 bases and J by 3 bases, with 11 bases between the two germline ends. The CDR3 has 14 amino acids. The CDR3 here is CASSQTDGNYEQYF. CDR3 in DNA: TGCGCCAGCAGCCAAACGGACGGGAACTACGAGCAGTACTTC.